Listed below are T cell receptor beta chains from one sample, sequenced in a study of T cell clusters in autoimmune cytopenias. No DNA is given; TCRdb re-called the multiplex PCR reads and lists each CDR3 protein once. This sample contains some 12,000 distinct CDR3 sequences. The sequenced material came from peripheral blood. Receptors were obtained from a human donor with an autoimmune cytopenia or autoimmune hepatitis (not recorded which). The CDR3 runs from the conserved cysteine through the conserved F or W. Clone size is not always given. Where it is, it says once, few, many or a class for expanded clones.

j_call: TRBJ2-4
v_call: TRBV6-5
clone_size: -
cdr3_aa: CASSPPLYGAKNIQYF

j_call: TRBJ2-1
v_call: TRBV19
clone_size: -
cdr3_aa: CASSISVGGYNEQFF

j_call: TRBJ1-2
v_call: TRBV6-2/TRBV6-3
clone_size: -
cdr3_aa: CASSYGQGIYGYTF

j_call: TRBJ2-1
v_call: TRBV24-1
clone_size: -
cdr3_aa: CATSAPVAGGNVNEQFF

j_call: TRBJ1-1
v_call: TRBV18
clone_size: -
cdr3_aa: CASSPETGAVGAFF

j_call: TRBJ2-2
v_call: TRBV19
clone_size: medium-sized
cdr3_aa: CASSKTGTSGRAAGELFF

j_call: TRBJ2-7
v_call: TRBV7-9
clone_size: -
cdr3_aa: CASSLDGRYEQYF

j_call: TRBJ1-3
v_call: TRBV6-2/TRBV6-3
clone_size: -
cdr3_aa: CASSAQGQSSGNTIYF

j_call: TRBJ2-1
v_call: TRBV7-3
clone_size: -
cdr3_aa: CASSSTGGNEQFF

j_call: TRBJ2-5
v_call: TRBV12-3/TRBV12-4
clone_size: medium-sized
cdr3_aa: CASSSSRGETQYF

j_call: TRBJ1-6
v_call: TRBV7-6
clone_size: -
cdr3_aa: CASSLNPGRQSPLHF

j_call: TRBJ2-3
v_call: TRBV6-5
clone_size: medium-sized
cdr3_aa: CASSYERSTDTQYF

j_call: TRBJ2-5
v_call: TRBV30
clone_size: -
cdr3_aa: CASQGTKTQYF

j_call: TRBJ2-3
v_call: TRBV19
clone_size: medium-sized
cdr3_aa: CASSDPTGVTDTQYF

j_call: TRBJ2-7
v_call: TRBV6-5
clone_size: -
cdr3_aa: CASSPWGGSYEQYF

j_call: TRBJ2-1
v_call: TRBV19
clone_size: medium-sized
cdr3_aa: CASSIISGADYNEQFF

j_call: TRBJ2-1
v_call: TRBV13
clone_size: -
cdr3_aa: CASSLGAGNHYNEQFF

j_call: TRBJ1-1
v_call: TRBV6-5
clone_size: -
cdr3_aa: CASSGNQNYDTEAFF

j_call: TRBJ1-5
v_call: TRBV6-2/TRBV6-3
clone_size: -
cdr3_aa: CASSPIQGSGNQPQHF

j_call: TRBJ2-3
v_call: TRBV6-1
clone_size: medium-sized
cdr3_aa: CASSITLERTDTQYF

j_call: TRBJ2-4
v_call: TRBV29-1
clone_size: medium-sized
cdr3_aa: CSVEDLEESGNIQYF

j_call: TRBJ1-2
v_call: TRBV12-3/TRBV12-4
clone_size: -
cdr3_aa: CASNPGQVFSGYTF

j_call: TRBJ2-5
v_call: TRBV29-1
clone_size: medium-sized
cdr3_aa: CSVLLAGSQETQYF

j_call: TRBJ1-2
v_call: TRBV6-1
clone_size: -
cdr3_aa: CASSLDSYGYTF

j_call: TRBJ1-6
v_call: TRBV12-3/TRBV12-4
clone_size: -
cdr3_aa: CASSGQGTNSPLHF

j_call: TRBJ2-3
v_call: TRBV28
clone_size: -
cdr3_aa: CASSFKLASTDTQYF

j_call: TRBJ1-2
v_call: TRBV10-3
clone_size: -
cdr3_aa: CAISGGTNYGYTF

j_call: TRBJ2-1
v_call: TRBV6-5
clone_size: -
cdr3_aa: CASSSRGNNEQFF

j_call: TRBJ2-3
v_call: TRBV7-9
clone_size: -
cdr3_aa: CASSLGTSTDTQYF

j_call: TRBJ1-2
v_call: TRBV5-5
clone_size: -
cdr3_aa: CASSLAGTLYGYTF

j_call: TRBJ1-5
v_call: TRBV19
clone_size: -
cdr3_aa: CASTPDRYPSNQPQHF

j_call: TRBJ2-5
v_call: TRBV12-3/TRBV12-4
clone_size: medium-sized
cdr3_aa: CASSWDRRVTQYF

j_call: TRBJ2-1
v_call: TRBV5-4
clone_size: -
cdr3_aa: CASSRDYDNEQFF

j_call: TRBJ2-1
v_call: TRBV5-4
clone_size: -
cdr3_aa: CAWSHPLAGGGEQFF

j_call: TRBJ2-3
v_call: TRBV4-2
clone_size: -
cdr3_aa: CASSQGQPSTDTQYF

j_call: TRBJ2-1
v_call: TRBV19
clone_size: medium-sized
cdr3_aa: CASSGGLWGGPLYNEQFF

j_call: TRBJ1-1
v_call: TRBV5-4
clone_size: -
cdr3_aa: CASSLTGVTEAFF

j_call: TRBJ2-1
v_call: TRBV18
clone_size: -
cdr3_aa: CASSAGGQTYNEQFF

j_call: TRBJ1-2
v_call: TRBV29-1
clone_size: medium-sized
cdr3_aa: CSVVTGLGGYTF

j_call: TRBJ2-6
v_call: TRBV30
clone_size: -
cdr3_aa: CAWSVGGNGANVLTF

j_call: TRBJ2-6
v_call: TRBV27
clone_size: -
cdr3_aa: CASSAPRLANVLTF

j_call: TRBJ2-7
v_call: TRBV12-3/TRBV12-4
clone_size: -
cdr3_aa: CASSRDSLYEQYF

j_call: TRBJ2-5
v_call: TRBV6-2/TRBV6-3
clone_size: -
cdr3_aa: CASRRGSGETQYF

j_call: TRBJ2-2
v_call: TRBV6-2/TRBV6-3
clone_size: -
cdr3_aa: CASSPGINTGELFF

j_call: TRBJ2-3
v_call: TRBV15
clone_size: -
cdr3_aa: CATSFRARVPDTQYF

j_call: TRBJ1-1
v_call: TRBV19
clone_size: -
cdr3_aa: CASSSPYRVVNTEAFF

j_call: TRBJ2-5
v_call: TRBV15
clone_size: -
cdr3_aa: CATSGNVETQYF

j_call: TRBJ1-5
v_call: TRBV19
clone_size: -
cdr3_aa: CASKTGPLSNQPQHF

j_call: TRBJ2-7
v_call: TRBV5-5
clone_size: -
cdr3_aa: CASSSQGSDYEQYF

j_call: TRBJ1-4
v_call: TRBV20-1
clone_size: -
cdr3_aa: CSARVFTATEKLFF

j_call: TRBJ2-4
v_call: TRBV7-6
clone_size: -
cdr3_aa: CASSLGPGLNIPGTQNIQYF

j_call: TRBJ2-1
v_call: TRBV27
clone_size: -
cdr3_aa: CASSLSRGQGIGNEQFF

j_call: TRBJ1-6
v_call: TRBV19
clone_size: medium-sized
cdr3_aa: CASSIDQQGWNSPLHF